The clone carrying this TCR beta chain is medium-sized in the sample. Its target is unknown. These data are taken from a study of HIV-infected patients and healthy controls. General study findings and limits: Healthy control repertoires had roughly threefold more distinct CDR3s than untreated HIV+ repertoires, and higher Shannon diversity. Donor HLA types were not determined in the study.

Antiretroviral therapy had run roughly three months, about 14 weeks, before follow-up blood collection. Whole blood was used without fractionation, so all unsorted peripheral T cells were included. The RNA source was an approximately 2.6 ml peripheral blood draw. cDNA was made from 500 ng RNA using alpha and beta constant primers. Separate chain-specific third strand synthesis with multiplexing indices produced the alpha and beta libraries. TCRdb re-derived calls from the 5' RACE reads in MiXCR, one entry per CDR3 protein. The data contain around 4,300 distinct CDR3 sequences, roughly 5% of them seen just once; the ten biggest clones take up 33%. The sequencing here drew on blood, taken during antiretroviral therapy. This receptor was identified in an adult with HIV infection.

CDR3 nucleotides: TGTGCCAGCAGCTCAAGGGACAGATACAATGAGCAGTTCTTC. This encodes CASSSRDRYNEQFF. This chain uses TRBV7-6 with TRBJ2-1; 7 bases are a match to TRBD1. Germline loops: CDR1 SGHVS, CDR2 FNYEAQ. J was trimmed by 4 bases and V by 4 bases; bases with no gene match: 4. The CDR3 runs to 14 residues.